A single sample gave rise to the 8 T cell receptor beta chains below, sequenced in a study of T cells in Graves' hyperthyroidism and ophthalmopathy. Researchers amplified the TCR beta CDR3 regions from RNA transcripts. Primed by the HTBI set, a first-round RT-PCR was run on the TCR CDR3. In TCRdb, the multiplex PCR reads were re-called with MiXCR into one record per CDR3 protein. The data hold approximately 300,000 distinct CDR3 sequences, with around 17% observed a single time. Sequenced: blood. These receptors originate from a man under 40 with Graves' hyperthyroidism.

This clonotype was seen many times. This chain links TRBV7-9 with TRBJ2-3, with a possible D match to TRBD2 (5 bases). The CDR3 loop spans 15 amino acids. V was cut by 2 bases and J by 2 bases, with 11 bases left in between. Germline CDR1 reads SEHNR; CDR2 reads FQNEAQ (reference sequence). CDR3 sequence: CASSLPGIVTDTQYF. The CDR3 nucleotides read TGTGCCAGCAGCTTACCGGGGATCGTCACAGATACGCAGTATTTT.

This clonotype was detected many times. The chain couples TRBV3-1 to TRBJ2-7; D is ambiguous. The CDR3 loop spans 12 amino acids. Germline values: CDR1 LGHDT, CDR2 YNNKEL (reference sequence). Trimming removed 1 base at V and 2 bases at J, with 3 bases between. CDR3 nucleotides: TGTGCCAGCAGCCAAGGGGCCTACGAGCAGTACTTC. Protein sequence: CASSQGAYEQYF.

This clonotype was seen more than once but under ten times. This rearrangement joins TRBV7-2 to TRBJ1-3, with D possibly TRBD1 on 6 matching bases. The CDR3 extends over 17 amino acids. Trimming left V 2 bases short and J 4 bases short, with 18 bases between. Germline CDR1 SGHTA, CDR2 FQGNSA. CDR3: CASSLTGQRFSGNTIYF. The CDR3 DNA sequence: TGTGCCAGCAGCTTAACCGGACAGCGTTTTTCCGGAAACACCATATATTTT. Variable domain in full (rest from reference TRBV7-2 and TRBJ1-3): GAGVSQSPSNKVTEKGKDVELRCDPISGHTALYWYRQSLGQGLEFLIYFQGNSAPDKSGLPSDRFSAERTGGSVSTLTIQRTQQEDSAVYLCASSLTGQRFSGNTIYFGEGSWLTVV.

The table lists this clonotype with many counts. This rearrangement joins TRBV20-1 to TRBJ2-7; the D gene could be TRBD1 or TRBD2 (6 bases each). Germline V gives CDR1 DFQATT, CDR2 SNEGSKA (reference sequence). There are 15 residues in the CDR3. The ends were cut back, 0 bases at V and 3 bases at J, with 15 bases in the middle. CDR3 region: CSARDSGGGDYEQYF. Written as DNA, the CDR3 is TGCAGTGCTAGAGATAGCGGAGGGGGAGACTACGAGCAGTACTTC.

This clonotype was seen repeatedly, ten times or more. CDR3 in amino acids: CASSLVAGPVEAFF. Written as DNA, the CDR3 is TGTGCCAGCAGCTTAGTTGCAGGGCCGGTTGAAGCTTTCTTT. The chain links TRBV7-9 to TRBJ1-1; tentative D call: TRBD1 (5 bases). V dropped 1 base and J dropped 7 bases, with 13 bases sitting between them. Germline CDR1 and CDR2: SEHNR and FQNEAQ (reference sequence). This CDR3 is 14 amino acids long.

The chain has TRBV7-9 and TRBJ2-1; D gene ambiguous. This CDR3 has 13 amino acids. V was clipped by 5 bases and J by 6 bases, with 11 bases between them. Germline V lookup: CDR1 SEHNR, CDR2 FQNEAQ (reference sequence). Here the CDR3 reads CASSPMGSNEQFF. CDR3 in DNA: TGTGCCAGCAGCCCCATGGGGTCCAATGAGCAGTTCTTC.

The chain combines TRBV6-2 or TRBV6-3 with TRBJ2-7; TRBD2 matches 7 bases. The germline CDR1 and CDR2 sequences are MNHEY and SVGEGT. V dropped 0 bases and J dropped 4; count of bases not matched to a gene: 9. The CDR3 contains 16 residues. The CDR3 nucleotides are TGTGCCAGCAGTTACTCGTATGGCGGGAGAATTTACGAGCAGTACTTC. Its protein is CASSYSYGGRIYEQYF.

This chain uses TRBV28 with TRBJ2-3, with 12 nucleotides matching TRBD2. Per germline, CDR1 MDHEN and CDR2 SYDVKM. V dropped 7 bases and J dropped 0; count of bases not matched to a gene: 8. This CDR3 contains 17 residues. The CDR3 coding sequence is TGTGCCAGCACTGGATCAGGGACTAGCGGGAGCACAGATACGCAGTATTTT. This translates into CASTGSGTSGSTDTQYF.